This entry is about one T cell receptor beta chain. Its cognate antigen is unknown. This specimen belongs to a study of cytotoxic CD8 clonotypes in ibrutinib-treated CLL. Study-wide background: A median about 11 months of treatment, range 6 to 36, preceded the collection of response samples. Study results and limitations: The study found public clonotypes uncommon, contracting or stable on treatment. Baseline clonality, higher than in age-matched healthy donors, tracked circulating CD8+ T-cell counts.

Here immunoSEQ multiplex PCR was the method, and the copy in TCRdb shows in-frame clones only, minus some. In the table there are tens of thousands of clones, roughly three fifths of which are singletons. Source: PBMCs, taken after 24 months of ibrutinib treatment. The sequence derives from a human donor with chronic lymphocytic leukemia.

This CDR3 is CASRLAGFADTQYF. The CDR3 coding sequence is TGTGCCAGCAGACTAGCGGGATTCGCAGATACGCAGTATTTT. The V and J genes are TRBV6-1 and TRBJ2-3; 10 bases match TRBD2. Germline values: CDR1 MNHNS, CDR2 SASEGT. Trimming cost V 6 bases and J 4 bases; bases outside gene matches: 4. This CDR3 has 14 residues.